This T cell receptor beta chain was sequenced for a study of cytomegalovirus exposure and HLA in healthy donors. Overall study results and limits: Among TCR sequences, most were rare, though some public TCRs appeared in many donors. As a later analysis showed, a missense DCLRE1C variant was linked to trimming of TCR beta V- and J-genes.

This clone has a handful of counts. The target antigen is unknown. The PCR contained 60 Vbeta and 13 Jbeta primers. Original processing notes: Counted up in a later analysis, unique TCR beta chains came to about 80 million, with around 9.9 million shared. The table came from immunoSEQ multiplex PCR; TCRdb's copy has only in-frame clones and leaves some out. The V and J calls and clone size come from that table; D and trimming were worked out from the DNA. The sample consists of 160,000 or so clones, about 71% of them appearing once. This TCR derives from a woman younger than 45 in good health and CMV-seronegative. The specimen sequenced was PBMCs.

CDR3 sequence: CASSGRTGGYEQYF. In nucleotides, the CDR3 is TGTGCCAGCAGTGGGAGGACAGGGGGCTACGAGCAGTACTTC. The V call is TRBV6-5, the J call TRBJ2-7, with 10 bases fitting TRBD1. Trimming at V came to 5 bases and at J to 3 bases, leaving 4 bases not matched to a gene. Germline V lookup: CDR1 MNHEY, CDR2 SVGAGI. This CDR3 is built from 14 residues.